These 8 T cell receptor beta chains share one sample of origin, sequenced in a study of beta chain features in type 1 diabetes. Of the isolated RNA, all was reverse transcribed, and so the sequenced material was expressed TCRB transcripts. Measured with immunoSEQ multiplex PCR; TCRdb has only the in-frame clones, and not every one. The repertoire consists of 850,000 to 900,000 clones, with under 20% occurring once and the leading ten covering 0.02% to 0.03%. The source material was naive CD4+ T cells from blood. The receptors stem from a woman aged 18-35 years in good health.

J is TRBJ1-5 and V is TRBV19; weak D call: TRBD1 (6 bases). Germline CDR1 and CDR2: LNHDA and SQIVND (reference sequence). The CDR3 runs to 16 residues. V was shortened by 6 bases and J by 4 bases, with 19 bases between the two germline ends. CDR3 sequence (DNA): TGTGCCAGTAGGCCCCTTGCCGGGGGGGCTAATCAGCCCCAGCATTTT. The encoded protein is CASRPLAGGANQPQHF.

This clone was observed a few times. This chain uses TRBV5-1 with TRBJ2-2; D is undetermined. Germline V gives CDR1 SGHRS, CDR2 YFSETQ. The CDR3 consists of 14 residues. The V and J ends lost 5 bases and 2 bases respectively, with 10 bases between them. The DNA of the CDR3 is TGCGCCAGCAGGCTATATACTAACACCGGGGAGCTGTTTTTT. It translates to CASRLYTNTGELFF.

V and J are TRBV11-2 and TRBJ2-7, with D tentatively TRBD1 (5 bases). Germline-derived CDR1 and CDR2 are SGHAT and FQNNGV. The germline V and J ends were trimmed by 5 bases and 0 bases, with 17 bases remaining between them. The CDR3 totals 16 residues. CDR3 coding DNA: TGTGCCAGCAGCCCCCGTGGGGCAGCACCCTCCTACGAGCAGTACTTC. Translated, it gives CASSPRGAAPSYEQYF.

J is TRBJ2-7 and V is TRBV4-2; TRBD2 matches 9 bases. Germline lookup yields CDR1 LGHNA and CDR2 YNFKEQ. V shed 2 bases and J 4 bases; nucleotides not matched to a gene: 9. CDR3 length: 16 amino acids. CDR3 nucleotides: TGTGCCAGCAGCCAACTTGTCGGTAGCGGGAGTTACGAGCAGTACTTC. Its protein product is CASSQLVGSGSYEQYF.

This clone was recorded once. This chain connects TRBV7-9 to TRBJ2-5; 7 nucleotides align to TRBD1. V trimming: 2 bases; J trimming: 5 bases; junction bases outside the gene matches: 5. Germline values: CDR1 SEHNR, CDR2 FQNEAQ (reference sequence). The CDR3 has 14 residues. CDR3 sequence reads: CASSLPDRWETQYF. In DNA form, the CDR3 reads TGTGCCAGCAGCTTACCGGACAGGTGGGAGACCCAGTACTTC.

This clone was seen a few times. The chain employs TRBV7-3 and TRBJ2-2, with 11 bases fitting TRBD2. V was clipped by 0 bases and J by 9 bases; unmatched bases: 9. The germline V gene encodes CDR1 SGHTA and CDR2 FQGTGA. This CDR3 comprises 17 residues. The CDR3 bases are TGTGCCAGCAGCTTAACGGCCCTAGCGGGAGGAACCCGGGAGCTGTTTTTT. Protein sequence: CASSLTALAGGTRELFF.

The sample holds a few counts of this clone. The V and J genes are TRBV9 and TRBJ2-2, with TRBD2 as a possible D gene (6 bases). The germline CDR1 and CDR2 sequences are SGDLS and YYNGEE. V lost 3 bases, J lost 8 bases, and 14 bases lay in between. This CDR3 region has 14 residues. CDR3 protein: CASSGPGTSGELFF. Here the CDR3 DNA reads TGTGCCAGCAGCGGACCCGGGACTTCAGGGGAGCTGTTTTTT.

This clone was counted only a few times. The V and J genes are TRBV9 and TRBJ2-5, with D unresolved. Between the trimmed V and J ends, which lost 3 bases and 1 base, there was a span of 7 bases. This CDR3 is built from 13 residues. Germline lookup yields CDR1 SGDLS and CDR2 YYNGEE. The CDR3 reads CASSATPQETQYF. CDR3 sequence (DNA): TGTGCCAGCAGCGCGACCCCCCAAGAGACCCAGTACTTC.